This TCR beta chain was sequenced for a study of monozygotic twins with inflammatory bowel disease. From the 5' RACE reads, TCRdb lists one entry per CDR3 protein and no DNA. Recorded for this sample: 440,000 or so distinct CDR3 sequences. Per germline, CDR1 SGHRS and CDR2 YFSETQ. This CDR3 spans 15 amino acids. J is TRBJ1-4 and V is TRBV5-1. The receptor was derived from a human donor with ulcerative colitis or Crohn's disease, or a healthy co-twin of an affected twin (not recorded which). Sequenced input: blood. CDR3: CASSLVVGGNEKLFF. The variable domain in full, with the rest retrieved from reference TRBV5-1 and TRBJ1-4, is KAGVTQTPRYLIKTRGQQVTLSCSPISGHRSVSWYQQTPGQGLQFLFEYFSETQRNKGNFPGRFSGRQFSNSRSEMNVSTLELGDSALYLCASSLVVGGNEKLFFGSGTQLSVL.